The next 23 T cell receptor beta chains were all read from a single sample in a study of low-dose radiotherapy and immunotherapy resistance in tumors. Described time point: after trial treatment. The treatment is: LDRT plus nivolumab, ipilimumab, low-dose cyclophosphamide and aspirin (RACIN trial). With TRAV- and TRBV-specific primers, first-strand cDNA was made, covering the alpha and beta chains. TCRs were amplified for approximately 21 PCR cycles with a constant-region primer and V-primer adapter. Each CDR3 protein gets one entry after TCRdb re-called the reads with MiXCR. The data hold some 46,000 distinct CDR3 sequences, with 20% to 30% observed a single time. The source material was PBMCs, sampled after low-dose radiotherapy plus immunotherapy. Source of these receptors: a male donor with prostate cancer.

To note about this clonotype: A far bigger clonotype differs at one base, so this is likely a read error. This chain uses TRBV28 with TRBJ2-1, with D possibly matching TRBD1 (6 bases). The length of the CDR3 is 14 residues. Deletions cut 10 bases from V and 10 bases from J, with 23 bases between. Germline lookup yields CDR1 MDHEN and CDR2 SYDVKM. The CDR3 DNA is TGTGCCATCACTCCCCAGGGGTCTCACTACGAGCAGTTCTTC. Translation: CAITPQGSHYEQFF.

This chain links TRBV28 with TRBJ2-7; D uncertain. Trimming shortened V by 3 bases and J by 3 bases, and 6 bases separated the two germline ends. Germline CDR1 MDHEN, CDR2 SYDVKM. There are 12 residues in the CDR3. CDR3 in DNA: TGTGCCAGCAGTTTCCTTGGCTACGAGCAGTACTTC. Amino acids: CASSFLGYEQYF.

This clonotype was picked up many times. This rearrangement joins TRBV11-2 to TRBJ2-7; D might be TRBD1 (5 bases). Germline CDR1 is SGHAT and CDR2 is FQNNGV. V shed 1 base and J shed 7 bases, with 14 bases lying between them. This CDR3 is 14 amino acids long. The CDR3 region is CASSLGGWVWEQYF. CDR3 coding DNA: TGTGCCAGCAGCTTAGGGGGCTGGGTGTGGGAGCAGTACTTC.

The count of this clonotype is one. This likely stems from a read error, as it lies one base from a far larger clone. The chain links TRBV12-3 or TRBV12-4 to TRBJ1-2, with D hard to call. Trimming pared 5 bases from V and 0 bases from J, leaving 10 bases between. CDR3 size: 14 residues. The CDR3 sequence is CASSPGDTNYGYTF. CDR3 in DNA: TGTGCCAGCAGTCCCGGGGATACTAACTATGGCTACACCTTC.

The chain joins TRBV20-1 to TRBJ2-7; D ambiguous. The germline V gene has CDR1 DFQATT and CDR2 SNEGSKA (reference sequence). The V and J ends lost 0 bases and 2 bases respectively, with 14 bases between them. The CDR3 sequence is 15 residues long. In DNA form, the CDR3 reads TGCAGTGCTAGAGATAGGGCAGGCGTTACCTACGAGCAGTACTTC. This translates into CSARDRAGVTYEQYF.

Many counts were recorded for this clonotype. The chain couples TRBV6-1 to TRBJ2-1; TRBD2 matches at 8 bases. The germline V gene encodes CDR1 MNHNS and CDR2 SASEGT. Trimming cost V 6 bases and J 2 bases; bases outside gene matches: 6. This CDR3 comprises 15 residues. CDR3 sequence reads: CASRIAGTPYNEQFF. The CDR3 DNA follows: TGTGCCAGCAGGATAGCGGGGACCCCCTACAATGAGCAGTTCTTC.

Worth noting for this clonotype: A far larger clone is one nucleotide away, so this likely arose from a read error. The V call is TRBV5-4, the J call TRBJ2-1; TRBD2 matches at 7 bases. Germline CDR1 SGHNT, CDR2 YYREEE (reference sequence). The CDR3 extends over 17 amino acids. CDR3 DNA sequence: TGTGCCAGCAGCTTAGGGCTTGGGACTAACCCCTACAATGAGAAGTTCTTC. Translation gives CASSLGLGTNPYNEKFF. The complete variable domain, with remaining parts taken from reference TRBV5-4 and TRBJ2-1, reads ETGVTQSPTHLIKTRGQQVTLRCSSQSGHNTVSWYQQALGQGPQFIFQYYREEENGRGNFPPRFSGLQFPNYSSELNVNALELDDSALYLCASSLGLGTNPYNEKFFGPGTRLTVL.

By share of the sample, this clonotype is medium-sized. The chain is built from TRBV6-5 and TRBJ2-7; 7 nucleotides agree with TRBD1. CDR3 size: 15 residues. J lost 4 bases, V lost 6 bases, and 12 bases had no gene match. Germline CDR1 MNHEY, CDR2 SVGAGI. CDR3 in DNA: TGTGCCAGCAGGGCTAACAGGGGCCCGCTGTACGAGCAGTACTTC. Its translation is CASRANRGPLYEQYF.

This clonotype has a count of ten or more. The rearrangement joins TRBV20-1 to TRBJ1-1; possibly TRBD1 for D (5 bases). V was clipped by 5 bases and J by 11 bases, with 24 bases between them. The CDR3 runs to 14 residues. CDR1 and CDR2 from the germline V gene are DFQATT and SNEGSKA (reference sequence). CDR3 sequence (DNA): TGCAGTGCTCCCCCGGAAACACGGGCTGGGGGGGCTTTCTTT. Its protein is CSAPPETRAGGAFF.

This clonotype was picked up many times. The chain uses TRBV6-5 and TRBJ2-2; D gene unclear. This CDR3 contains 11 residues. Germline CDR1 and CDR2: MNHEY and SVGAGI. The V end was cut by 3 bases, the J end by 7 bases, with 3 bases between. This CDR3 reads CASSYVGELFF. The CDR3 DNA sequence: TGTGCCAGCAGTTATGTCGGGGAGCTGTTTTTT.

The rearrangement links TRBV27 to TRBJ1-3; D is undetermined. Per the germline V gene, CDR1 is MNHEY and CDR2 is SMNVEV (reference sequence). Trimming pared 7 bases from V and 4 bases from J, leaving 14 bases between. The CDR3 runs to 14 residues. The CDR3 DNA sequence: TGTGCCAGCACCCAGCGCCGGGCGGGAAACACCATATATTTT. Amino acid sequence: CASTQRRAGNTIYF.

The chain couples TRBV10-3 to TRBJ2-5, with D possibly matching TRBD1 (7 bases). Trimming pared 10 bases from V and 2 bases from J, leaving 17 bases between. Germline lookup yields CDR1 ENHRY and CDR2 SYGVKD. CDR3 length: 14 amino acids. CDR3 coding DNA: TGTGCCACCAAGGGGCAGGGGGGTCAAGAGACCCAGTACTTC. Protein sequence: CATKGQGGQETQYF.

As concerns this clonotype: A far larger clone is off by one base, so a read error is likely. The V and J genes are TRBV6-2 or TRBV6-3 and TRBJ1-1; no definite D call. The CDR3 extends over 13 amino acids. V was clipped by 5 bases and J by 0 bases, with 7 bases between them. The germline V gene has CDR1 MNHEY and CDR2 SVGEGT. The CDR3 sequence is CASSETMNTEAFF. CDR3 DNA sequence: TGTGCCAGCAGTGAAACGATGAACACTGAAGCTTTCTTT.

On this clonotype itself: The conserved phenylalanine or tryptophan is not found at the CDR3 terminus, so this likely reflects a read error. No DNA is shown, since the ends of the CDR3 on it are uncertain; the CDR3 is the one TCRdb lists. The J gene is TRBJ1-4, the V gene TRBV2. Germline CDR1 SNHLY, CDR2 FYNNEI. The CDR3 comprises 12 residues, both ends counted. The CDR3 spells CASSREDEKLFS.

This clonotype has a count of ten or more. The rearrangement joins TRBV4-3 to TRBJ2-2; 8 bases align to TRBD1. The CDR3 consists of 15 residues. The germline V gene has CDR1 LGHNA and CDR2 YSLEER. Germline trimming cut 2 bases from V and 5 bases from J; bases unmatched to any gene: 4. CDR3 residues: CASSQRTGFTGELFF. For the CDR3, the DNA is TGCGCCAGCAGCCAAAGGACAGGGTTTACCGGGGAGCTGTTTTTT.

The chain is built from TRBV28 and TRBJ1-6; TRBD1 might be the D (5 bases). Germline CDR1 MDHEN, CDR2 SYDVKM. The CDR3 runs to 14 residues. Between the trimmed V and J ends, which lost 3 bases and 8 bases, there was a span of 11 bases. The CDR3 region is CASSLGRADSPLHF. Written as DNA, the CDR3 is TGTGCCAGCAGTTTGGGCAGGGCCGATTCACCCCTCCACTTT.

The rearrangement uses TRBV5-1 and TRBJ2-7, with unresolved D. V was cut by 2 bases and J by 3 bases, with 9 bases left in between. Germline V lookup: CDR1 SGHRS, CDR2 YFSETQ. The CDR3 has 13 amino acids. CDR3 loop: CASSLMPIYEQYF. CDR3 sequence (DNA): TGCGCCAGCAGCTTAATGCCGATCTACGAGCAGTACTTC.

This clonotype occurred many times. This chain uses TRBV10-3 with TRBJ2-4; 7 positions agree with TRBD1. The CDR3 extends over 10 amino acids. The J segment lost 15 bases and the V segment lost 8 bases, leaving 7 bases of the junction unmatched. Germline CDR1 reads ENHRY; CDR2 reads SYGVKD. The CDR3 region is CAIGDRERYF. The CDR3 coding sequence is TGTGCCATCGGAGACAGGGAGCGGTACTTC.

This clonotype was observed at least ten times. The rearrangement links TRBV5-1 to TRBJ1-2, with TRBD1 as a possible D gene (5 bases). Between the trimmed V and J ends, which lost 4 bases and 3 bases, there was a span of 13 bases. The V gene's germline CDR1 is SGHRS and CDR2 YFSETQ. The CDR3 loop spans 14 amino acids. In nucleotides, the CDR3 is TGCGCCAGCAGCGGGGGGACGGCAGACTATGGCTACACCTTC. Its protein product is CASSGGTADYGYTF.

This clonotype appeared many times. The chain uses TRBV30 and TRBJ2-1; 7 positions agree with TRBD2. The V gene end was trimmed by 5 bases and the J gene end by 1 base; junction bases not matched to a gene: 20. Germline CDR1 and CDR2: GTSNPN and SVGIG (reference sequence). This CDR3 comprises 19 residues. This chain's CDR3 is CAWEVLSYGGRGSYNEQFF. CDR3 coding DNA: TGTGCCTGGGAGGTTCTGTCGTATGGCGGGAGAGGTTCCTACAATGAGCAGTTCTTC.

This clonotype was picked up many times. The CDR3, as DNA: TGTGCCAGTAGTATAGACGGGTCCTACGAGCAGTACTTC. Its protein is CASSIDGSYEQYF. The J gene is TRBJ2-7, the V gene TRBV19, with unresolved D. The CDR3 is 13 residues long. V was shortened by 0 bases and J by 1 base, with 4 bases between the two germline ends. Germline V lookup: CDR1 LNHDA, CDR2 SQIVND (reference sequence).

The sample holds many counts of this clonotype. The chain couples TRBV29-1 to TRBJ2-1; 10 nucleotides match TRBD2. J lost 2 bases, V lost 6 bases, and 7 bases had no gene match. The CDR3 consists of 15 residues. CDR1 and CDR2 from the germline V gene are SQVTM and ANQGSEA. The DNA of the CDR3 is TGCAGCGTGTCACTTGGACTAGCGGCCTACAATGAGCAGTTCTTC. It specifies CSVSLGLAAYNEQFF.

This clonotype was picked up many times. The chain carries TRBV6-2 or TRBV6-3 and TRBJ2-1; 8 bases match TRBD2. Looked up from germline, CDR1 is MNHEY and CDR2 is SVGEGT. After removal of 5 bases from V and 6 bases from J, the junction contained 9 bases not matched to a gene. CDR3 length: 15 residues. CDR3 sequence: CASSEPGRALNEQFF. The CDR3 DNA sequence: TGTGCCAGCAGTGAACCCGGGAGGGCCCTCAATGAGCAGTTCTTC.